Below are 12 T cell receptor beta chains sequenced from a single sample in a study of identical twins. Each CDR3 protein gets one entry after TCRdb re-called the 5' RACE reads with MiXCR. The sample holds about 890,000 distinct CDR3 sequences, roughly an eighth seen once. This same sample was also taken into another study, of yellow fever vaccine responses in identical twins.

What was sequenced was PBMCs. The receptor set was obtained from a woman aged 18-29 years in good health.

This clonotype has just a few counts. The chain joins TRBV7-2 to TRBJ2-1; no firm D call. The CDR3 extends over 13 amino acids. V was trimmed by 1 base and J by 10 bases, leaving 11 bases between them. Germline V CDR1 and CDR2: SGHTA, FQGNSA. CDR3 DNA sequence: TGTGCCAGCAGCTTAGATAACGGGTGGGAGCAGTTCTTC. Protein: CASSLDNGWEQFF.

This clonotype has a handful of counts. The chain combines TRBV5-5 with TRBJ1-5; no reliable D call. V lost 0 bases and J lost 7, with 8 bases in between. From germline, CDR1 is SGHKS and CDR2 YYEKEE (reference sequence). The CDR3 is made up of 13 amino acids. CDR3 in amino acids: CASSLDDYQPQHF. The CDR3 DNA follows: TGTGCCAGCAGCTTGGATGACTACCAGCCCCAGCATTTT.

The V and J genes are TRBV6-1 and TRBJ2-3; 8 bases line up with TRBD2. CDR3 length: 15 amino acids. V lost 2 bases to trimming and J lost 9 bases; unmatched junction nucleotides: 10. Germline V CDR1 and CDR2: MNHNS, SASEGT. The CDR3 nucleotides read TGTGCCAGCAGTGAACATGCGGGGGGTGTTTTAACGCAGTATTTT. Its translation: CASSEHAGGVLTQYF.

This clonotype was seen a few times. The chain uses TRBV4-2 and TRBJ2-5; 12 bases line up with TRBD2. The junction had 6 bases not matched to a gene; V was cut back by 3 bases and J by 4 bases. There are 16 residues in the CDR3. Germline-derived CDR1 and CDR2 are LGHNA and YNFKEQ. The CDR3 is CASSQPGTSGRETQYF. The CDR3 nucleotides are TGTGCCAGCAGCCAGCCCGGGACTAGCGGGCGAGAGACCCAGTACTTC.

This clonotype occurred a few times. The CDR3 sequence is CATSDPGQRPYNEQFF. The CDR3 region has the DNA TGTGCCACCAGTGACCCGGGACAGAGACCCTACAATGAGCAGTTCTTC. V is TRBV24-1 and J is TRBJ2-1, with 7 bases matching TRBD1. V was clipped by 4 bases and J by 2 bases; unmatched bases: 7. The CDR3 spans 16 residues. Germline V gene data show CDR1 as KGHDR and CDR2 as SFDVKD.

This clonotype was counted many times. J is TRBJ1-4 and V is TRBV20-1; no definite D call. Germline values: CDR1 DFQATT, CDR2 SNEGSKA (reference sequence). V lost 6 bases, J lost 14 bases, and 16 bases lay in between. This CDR3 contains 11 residues. DNA for the CDR3: TGCAGTGCCCAGTGGGGTCGCGGGCTGTTTTTT. Protein product: CSAQWGRGLFF.

The table lists this clonotype with a few counts. The chain links TRBV28 to TRBJ1-2; unclear D gene. Germline CDR1 and CDR2: MDHEN and SYDVKM. The CDR3 runs 12 residues. V was clipped by 4 bases and J by 4 bases, with 7 bases between them. The CDR3 DNA reads as TGTGCCAGCAGTTCGGTTGTCTATGGCTACACCTTC. Amino acids: CASSSVVYGYTF.

This clonotype was observed at least ten times. This sequence joins TRBV6-2 or TRBV6-3 and TRBJ2-7; D unresolved. The CDR3 runs 16 residues. The V and J ends lost 0 bases and 1 base respectively, with 13 bases between them. CDR1 is MNHEY and CDR2 is SVGEGT in the germline V gene. The CDR3 DNA reads as TGTGCCAGCAGTTACTCGATCTTCTCACCTTCCTACGAGCAGTACGTC. This translates into CASSYSIFSPSYEQYV.

The chain couples TRBV20-1 to TRBJ1-1; TRBD1 is a possible D gene (5 bases). Looked up from germline, CDR1 is DFQATT and CDR2 is SNEGSKA (reference sequence). The V end lost 3 bases, the J end lost 5 bases, and 13 bases lay between the germline ends. The CDR3 runs 13 residues. CDR3 in DNA: TGCAGTGCTAGGGGGGGAAGGGTAACTGAAGCTTTCTTT. It specifies CSARGGRVTEAFF.

The chain is built from TRBV10-3 and TRBJ2-1; TRBD2 matches 9 bases. This CDR3 spans 14 amino acids. With V trimmed by 3 bases and J by 4 bases, 1 base remained unmatched. Germline V gives CDR1 ENHRY, CDR2 SYGVKD. CDR3 coding DNA: TGTGCCATCAGTGACCTAGCGGGATACAATGAGCAGTTCTTC. Protein: CAISDLAGYNEQFF.

This clonotype has just a few counts. The rearrangement links TRBV20-1 to TRBJ2-7; TRBD2 matches 9 bases. CDR1 is DFQATT and CDR2 is SNEGSKA in the germline V gene (reference sequence). With V trimmed by 0 bases and J by 5 bases, 5 bases remained unmatched. CDR3 size: 14 residues. Here the CDR3 reads CSARDLAGSHEQYF. DNA for the CDR3: TGCAGTGCTAGAGATCTAGCGGGAAGCCACGAGCAGTACTTC.

The chain uses TRBV7-3 and TRBJ2-1; a weak D match, TRBD2 (5 bases). The CDR3 has 16 amino acids. Trimming removed 1 base from V and 7 bases from J, with 17 bases in between. Germline V lookup: CDR1 SGHTA, CDR2 FQGTGA. CDR3 in DNA: TGTGCCAGCAGCTTAAGCGGTAGCGCAAGAGGGAATGAGCAGTTCTTC. Translation: CASSLSGSARGNEQFF.